This entry lists 17 T cell receptor beta chains sequenced from one sample in a study of response to subunit inactivated influenza vaccine. In TCRdb, the RT-PCR reads were re-called with MiXCR into one record per CDR3 protein. Here the sample spans around 480,000 distinct CDR3 sequences, approximately 11% being singletons. The source was PBMCs from blood, collected about 40 days after vaccination. Receptor source: a man aged 45 to 65 who received an inactivated influenza vaccine.

At least ten counts were recorded for this clonotype. The rearrangement joins TRBV4-1 to TRBJ2-3; 10 bases map to TRBD2. The V gene end was trimmed by 1 base and the J gene end by 1 base; junction bases not matched to a gene: 8. In germline, CDR1 is MGHRA, CDR2 YSYEKL. The CDR3 extends over 18 amino acids. CDR3 nucleotide sequence: TGCGCCAGCAGCCAAGCCATAACTAGCGGGACCCGCACAGATACGCAGTATTTT. This translates into CASSQAITSGTRTDTQYF.

V is TRBV6-6 and J is TRBJ1-1; maybe TRBD1 (5 bases). Germline V gene lookup returns CDR1 MNHNY and CDR2 SVGAGI (reference sequence). V was pared by 8 bases and J by 2 bases, with 12 bases between. The CDR3 runs to 13 residues. The CDR3 DNA reads TGTGCCAGCCTCAGGACAAAAAACACTGAAGCTTTCTTT. Protein sequence: CASLRTKNTEAFF.

This clonotype was seen many times. The genes are TRBV12-3 or TRBV12-4 and TRBJ2-2; no clear D. V was pared by 3 bases and J by 0 bases, with 5 bases between. This CDR3 is built from 14 residues. CDR3 protein: CASSFRANTGELFF. For the CDR3, the DNA is TGTGCCAGCAGTTTCCGCGCGAACACCGGGGAGCTGTTTTTT.

This clonotype has at least ten counts. This chain joins TRBV10-3 and TRBJ2-3; 7 positions match TRBD2. Germline loops: CDR1 ENHRY, CDR2 SYGVKD. After removal of 10 bases from V and 4 bases from J, the junction contained 2 bases not matched to a gene. CDR3 length: 11 amino acids. The CDR3: CATGRSDTQYF. The CDR3, as DNA: TGTGCCACCGGGAGGTCAGATACGCAGTATTTT.

The table lists this clonotype with a few counts. This chain uses TRBV5-1 with TRBJ2-5; 11 positions agree with TRBD2. This CDR3 contains 14 residues. V lost 4 bases, J lost 4 bases, and 3 bases stayed unmatched. Germline CDR1 reads SGHRS; CDR2 reads YFSETQ. As DNA, the CDR3 is TGCGCCAGCAGCCCGGGGACTAGCGGAGAGACCCAGTACTTC. Amino acid sequence: CASSPGTSGETQYF.

The chain couples TRBV28 to TRBJ2-7; 10 bases are a match to TRBD1. The J segment lost 4 bases and the V segment lost 4 bases, leaving 13 bases of the junction unmatched. This CDR3 is 17 amino acids long. The germline V gene encodes CDR1 MDHEN and CDR2 SYDVKM. CDR3 sequence: CASSSASVRQGAYEQYF. CDR3 DNA sequence: TGTGCCAGCAGTTCCGCCTCAGTGAGACAGGGGGCATACGAGCAGTACTTC.

This clonotype was seen a handful of times. The chain combines TRBV6-2 or TRBV6-3 with TRBJ2-2; 8 nucleotides match TRBD1. Germline V lookup: CDR1 MNHEY, CDR2 SVGEGT. There are 16 residues in the CDR3. V lost 6 bases and J lost 5; bases outside the gene matches: 11. The CDR3 DNA reads as TGTGCCAGCAGCCGTGGGACAGGCCCTGCGACCGGGGAGCTGTTTTTT. Protein sequence: CASSRGTGPATGELFF.

The rearrangement uses TRBV4-3 and TRBJ2-3; D is possibly TRBD1 (6 bases). The CDR3 loop spans 16 amino acids. Germline assignment: CDR1 LGHNA and CDR2 YSLEER. Trimming took 1 base from V and 0 from J, leaving 11 bases between them. CDR3 DNA sequence: TGCGCCAGCAGCCAAGGCGCAGGGGCTAGCACAGATACGCAGTATTTT. Residues: CASSQGAGASTDTQYF.

The chain carries TRBV4-1 and TRBJ2-7, with TRBD1 identical over 8 bases. CDR1 and CDR2 from the germline V gene are MGHRA and YSYEKL. The CDR3 is made up of 17 amino acids. V shed 4 bases and J 2 bases; nucleotides not matched to a gene: 13. CDR3 region: CASSPSAQGAIAYEQYF. The CDR3, as DNA: TGCGCCAGCAGCCCGTCCGCGCAGGGGGCTATCGCCTACGAGCAGTACTTC.

This clonotype was counted at least ten times. The chain carries TRBV15 and TRBJ2-7; D not certain. CDR3 size: 14 residues. Trimming shortened V by 0 bases and J by 4 bases, and 10 bases separated the two germline ends. Germline loops: CDR1 LNHNV, CDR2 YYDKDF (reference sequence). DNA for the CDR3: TGTGCCACCAGCAGAGATTTTAATCCATACGAGCAGTACTTC. This translates into CATSRDFNPYEQYF.

This clonotype was detected many times. V usage is TRBV12-3 or TRBV12-4 and J usage is TRBJ2-1; D unclear. This CDR3 has 15 amino acids. The V end lost 5 bases, the J end lost 0 bases, and 11 bases lay between the germline ends. CDR3 DNA sequence: TGTGCCAGCAGTGCGTCCCTGAGCTCCTACAATGAGCAGTTCTTC. Translation gives CASSASLSSYNEQFF.

As regards this clonotype: Since the CDR3 does not end with the conserved phenylalanine or tryptophan, this likely comes from a read error. No DNA is shown, since the ends of the CDR3 on it are uncertain; the CDR3 is the one TCRdb lists. This chain joins TRBV27 and TRBJ2-1; TRBD1, the D gene given by the table, was not confirmed from the DNA. CDR1 is MNHEY and CDR2 is SMNVEV in the germline V gene (reference sequence). The CDR3 region is 11 residues in length, termini included. The chain's CDR3 is CASSFKGQKDC.

This clonotype came up many times. This rearrangement joins TRBV29-1 to TRBJ1-1; D unclear. V was clipped by 4 bases and J by 10 bases, with 16 bases between them. This CDR3 comprises 12 residues. Looked up from germline, CDR1 is SQVTM and CDR2 is ANQGSEA. The CDR3 DNA reads as TGCAGCGTTGGGGCAGGTTACTCAATAGCTTTCTTT. It is translated as CSVGAGYSIAFF.

This chain joins TRBV14 and TRBJ2-7; 8 positions agree with TRBD1. Germline-derived CDR1 and CDR2 are SGHDN and FVKESK. The CDR3 extends over 16 amino acids. Losses at the gene ends were 2 bases for V and 4 bases for J; bases not matched to a gene: 10. The CDR3 sequence is CASSQSGTGFKYEQYF. CDR3 coding DNA: TGTGCCAGCAGCCAAAGTGGGACAGGATTTAAATACGAGCAGTACTTC. The whole variable domain, filled in from reference TRBV14 and TRBJ2-7, reads EAGVTQFPSHSVIEKGQTVTLRCDPISGHDNLYWYRRVMGKEIKFLLHFVKESKQDESGMPNNRFLAERTGGTYSTLKVQPAELEDSGVYFCASSQSGTGFKYEQYFGPGTRLTVT.

The gene calls are TRBV7-2 and TRBJ2-2, with 12 bases aligning to TRBD1. V shed 6 bases and J 5 bases; nucleotides not matched to a gene: 7. The CDR3 extends over 16 amino acids. From germline, CDR1 is SGHTA and CDR2 FQGNSA. For the CDR3, the DNA is TGTGCCAGCAGACGGGGACAGGGGGCTGGGACCGGGGAGCTGTTTTTT. Amino acids: CASRRGQGAGTGELFF.

There are many counts of this clonotype. The chain uses TRBV5-1 and TRBJ2-3; D is perhaps TRBD1 (6 bases). V gave up 7 bases and J gave up 0 bases, with 9 bases separating them. The CDR3 loop spans 13 amino acids. Germline V gives CDR1 SGHRS, CDR2 YFSETQ. The CDR3 nucleotides are TGCGCCAGCCGGACAGCCAGCACAGATACGCAGTATTTT. This gives the protein CASRTASTDTQYF. Combining the CDR3 with reference TRBV5-1 and TRBJ2-3 gives the whole variable domain KAGVTQTPRYLIKTRGQQVTLSCSPISGHRSVSWYQQTPGQGLQFLFEYFSETQRNKGNFPGRFSGRQFSNSRSEMNVSTLELGDSALYLCASRTASTDTQYFGPGTRLTVL.

V and J are TRBV12-3 or TRBV12-4 and TRBJ2-7; no definite D call. V was shortened by 5 bases and J by 5 bases, with 13 bases between the two germline ends. CDR3 length equals 13 residues. CDR3 protein: CASSLGPKDEQYF. As DNA, the CDR3 is TGTGCCAGCAGTCTAGGGCCGAAAGACGAGCAGTACTTC.